This T cell receptor beta chain comes out of a study of T cell repertoires in cytomegalovirus infection. CDR1 is GTSNPN and CDR2 is SVGIG in the germline V gene (reference sequence). The CDR3 is 13 amino acids. V shed 3 bases and J shed 1 base, with 9 bases lying between them. TCRdb passed the reads through MiXCR, listing each CDR3 protein once. Of about 190,000 distinct CDR3 sequences detected, 8% to 10% appear once; the ten largest clones hold 4.6%. There are a few counts of this clonotype. The sequencing input was PBMCs. The chain uses TRBV30 and TRBJ1-1; no firm D call. The clonotype was recovered from a human donor in good health (CMV status not recorded). Some clones in this sample may be carry-over from other donors' samples. The CDR3 loop reads CAWSEDTNTEAFF. The CDR3 nucleotides read TGTGCCTGGAGCGAAGACACGAACACTGAAGCTTTCTTT.